This T cell receptor (beta chain) was identified in a study of T cells in Graves' hyperthyroidism and ophthalmopathy. General study points: Prediction of ophthalmopathy progression came a median roughly 7.1 months pre-onset.

This clonotype was counted at least ten times. No antigen is known for it. The V gene lost 2 bases and the J gene lost 1 base, with 5 bases spanning the gap. This CDR3 is 12 amino acids long. The germline gives CDR1 SQVTM, CDR2 ANQGSEA. Ophthalmopathy cases met thresholds of Clinical Activity Score at least 3, NOSPECS grade at least 4 and duration under 3 months. The study based diagnoses on clinical symptoms, serum thyroxine and TRAb, thyroid ultrasound and orbital computed tomography. It was RNA transcripts that yielded the amplified TCR beta CDR3 regions. During a first-round RT-PCR of the TCR CDR3, the HTBI primer set was used. In TCRdb, the multiplex PCR reads were re-called with MiXCR into one record per CDR3 protein. In the table there are over 500,000 distinct CDR3 sequences, 17% of which are singletons.

The TCR originated in a woman between 18 and 29 years old with Graves' ophthalmopathy. Input material: blood. The chain has TRBV29-1 and TRBJ1-1; the D is unclear. Written as DNA, the CDR3 is TGCAGCGTTGAAACCGGGAACACTGAAGCTTTCTTT. Protein sequence: CSVETGNTEAFF.